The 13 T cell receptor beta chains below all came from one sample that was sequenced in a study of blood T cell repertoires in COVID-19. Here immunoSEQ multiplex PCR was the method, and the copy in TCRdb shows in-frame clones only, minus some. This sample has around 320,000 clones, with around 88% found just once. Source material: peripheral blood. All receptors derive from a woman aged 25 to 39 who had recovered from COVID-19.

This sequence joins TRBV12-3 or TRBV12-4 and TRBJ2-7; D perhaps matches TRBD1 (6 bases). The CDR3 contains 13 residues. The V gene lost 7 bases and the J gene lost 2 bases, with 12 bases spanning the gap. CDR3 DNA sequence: TGTGCCAGCACCTCTAACAGGGCCTACGAGCAGTACTTC. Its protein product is CASTSNRAYEQYF.

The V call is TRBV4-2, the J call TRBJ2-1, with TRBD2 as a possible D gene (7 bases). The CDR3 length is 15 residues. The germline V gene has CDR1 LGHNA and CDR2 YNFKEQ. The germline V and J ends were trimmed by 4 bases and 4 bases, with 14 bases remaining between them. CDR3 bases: TGTGCCAGCAGCCCTTTGGGGGGGCGGTACAATGAGCAGTTCTTC. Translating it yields CASSPLGGRYNEQFF.

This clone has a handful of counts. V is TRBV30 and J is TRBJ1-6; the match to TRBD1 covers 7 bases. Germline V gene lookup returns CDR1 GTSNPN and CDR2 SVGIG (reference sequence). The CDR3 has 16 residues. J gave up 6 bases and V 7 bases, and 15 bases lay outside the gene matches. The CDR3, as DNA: TGTGCCTCGGGACAGACCATTTCCACTCTTAATTCACCCCTCCACTTT. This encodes CASGQTISTLNSPLHF.

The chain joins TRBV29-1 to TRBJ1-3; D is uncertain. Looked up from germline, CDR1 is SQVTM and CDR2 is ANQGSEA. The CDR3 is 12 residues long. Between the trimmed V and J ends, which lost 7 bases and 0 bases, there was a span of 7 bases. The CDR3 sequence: CSADSSGNTIYF. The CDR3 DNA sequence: TGCAGCGCCGACTCCTCTGGAAACACCATATATTTT.

As DNA, the CDR3 is TGTGCCAGCAGTTCGGGGGTGATTCCTGGCCACAATGAGCAGTTCTTC. It is translated as CASSSGVIPGHNEQFF. J is TRBJ2-1 and V is TRBV27, with D possibly TRBD2 on 6 matching bases. This CDR3 region has 16 residues. The germline CDR1 and CDR2 sequences are MNHEY and SMNVEV (reference sequence). Trimming removed 4 bases at V and 5 bases at J, with 18 bases between.

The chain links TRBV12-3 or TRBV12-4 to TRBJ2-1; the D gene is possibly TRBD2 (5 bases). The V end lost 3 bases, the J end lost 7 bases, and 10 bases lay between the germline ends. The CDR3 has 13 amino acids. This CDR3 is CASSFREENEQFF. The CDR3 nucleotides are TGTGCCAGCAGTTTCCGGGAAGAGAATGAGCAGTTCTTC.

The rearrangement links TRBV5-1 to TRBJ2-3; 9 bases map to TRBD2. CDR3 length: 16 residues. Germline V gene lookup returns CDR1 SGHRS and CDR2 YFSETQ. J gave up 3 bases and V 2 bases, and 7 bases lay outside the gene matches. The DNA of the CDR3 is TGCGCCAGCAGCTTACCACGACTAGCGGATACAGATACGCAGTATTTT. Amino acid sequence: CASSLPRLADTDTQYF. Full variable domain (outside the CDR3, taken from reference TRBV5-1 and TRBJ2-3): KAGVTQTPRYLIKTRGQQVTLSCSPISGHRSVSWYQQTPGQGLQFLFEYFSETQRNKGNFPGRFSGRQFSNSRSEMNVSTLELGDSALYLCASSLPRLADTDTQYFGPGTRLTVL.

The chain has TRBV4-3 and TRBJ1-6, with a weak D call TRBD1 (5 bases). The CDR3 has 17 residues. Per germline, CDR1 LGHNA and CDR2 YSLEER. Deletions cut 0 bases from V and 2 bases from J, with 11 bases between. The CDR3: CASSQESGWPYNSPLHF. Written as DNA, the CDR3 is TGCGCCAGCAGCCAAGAGTCAGGGTGGCCCTATAATTCACCCCTCCACTTT.

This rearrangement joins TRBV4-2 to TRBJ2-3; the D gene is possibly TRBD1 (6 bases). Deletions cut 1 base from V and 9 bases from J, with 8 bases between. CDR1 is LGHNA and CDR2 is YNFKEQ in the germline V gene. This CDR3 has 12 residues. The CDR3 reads CASSQGQGTQYF. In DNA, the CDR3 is TGTGCCAGCAGCCAAGGTCAGGGGACGCAGTATTTT.

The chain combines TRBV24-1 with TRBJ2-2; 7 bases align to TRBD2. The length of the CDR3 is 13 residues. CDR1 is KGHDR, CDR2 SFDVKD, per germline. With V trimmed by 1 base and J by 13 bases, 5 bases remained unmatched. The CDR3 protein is CATSDFSGRGLFF. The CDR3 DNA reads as TGTGCCACCAGTGATTTTTCGGGGAGGGGGCTGTTTTTT.

The DNA of the CDR3 is TGTGCCAGCAGTGAAGGGGGGCGCGGAGAGACCCAGTACTTC. Amino acids: CASSEGGRGETQYF. This chain links TRBV2 with TRBJ2-5; D is possibly TRBD1 (6 bases). Trimming pared 1 base from V and 4 bases from J, leaving 10 bases between. From germline, CDR1 is SNHLY and CDR2 FYNNEI. The CDR3 covers 14 residues.

This chain's CDR3 is CASSLQGNYGYTF. The CDR3 DNA reads as TGTGCCAGCAGTCTACAGGGGAACTATGGCTACACCTTC. The chain combines TRBV12-3 or TRBV12-4 with TRBJ1-2, with 7 bases identical to TRBD1. J gave up 2 bases and V 5 bases, and 2 bases lay outside the gene matches. This CDR3 region has 13 residues.

The CDR3 coding sequence is TGTGCCAGCAGCCCCACGGAGTTCAGGGGGTCGGGAGACACCCAGTACTTC. Its protein is CASSPTEFRGSGDTQYF. This chain joins TRBV5-6 and TRBJ2-5; the D gene is possibly TRBD1 (7 bases). Germline CDR1 reads SGHDT; CDR2 reads YYEEEE. The CDR3 is 17 amino acids. V lost 4 bases to trimming and J lost 8 bases, with 27 bases between them. Looking up the rest from reference TRBV5-6 and TRBJ2-5 gives the full variable domain: DAGVTQSPTHLIKTRGQQVTLRCSPKSGHDTVSWYQQALGQGPQFIFQYYEEEERQRGNFPDRFSGHQFPNYSSELNVNALLLGDSALYLCASSPTEFRGSGDTQYFGPGTRLLVL.